The clone carrying this TCR beta chain was picked up one time. As yet, its antigen is unknown. The record originates from a study of cytomegalovirus exposure and HLA in healthy donors. Study-wide findings and caveats: A reported reduction in N-insertions relative to the roughly 710-donor mean was seen in an Asian-associated ancestry cluster in a later analysis. The availability of immune exposure information extended only to CMV serostatus.

CDR1 and CDR2 from the germline V gene are KGHSH and LQKENI. This CDR3 region has 16 residues. V shed 5 bases and J 2 bases; nucleotides not matched to a gene: 6. PCR amplification relied on 60 Vbeta primers (plus 13 Jbeta primers). Profiled with immunoSEQ multiplex PCR; TCRdb holds only in-frame clones, not every one. The table records about 160,000 clones, 60% to 80% of them present only once. This clonotype was sampled from a woman between 45 and 60 years old in good health and CMV-seropositive. The sequenced material came from PBMCs. This sequence joins TRBV18 and TRBJ2-3, with 11 bases lining up with TRBD2. The chain's CDR3 is CASSGTSGILTDTQYF. CDR3 bases: TGTGCCAGCTCAGGGACTAGCGGAATACTCACAGATACGCAGTATTTT.